This T cell receptor (beta chain) is from a study of blood T cell repertoires in COVID-19. Turning to the study itself: Collection of acute and convalescent COVID-19 samples took place in the United States, Italy and Spain. T cells, B-cell-depleted T cells, or PBMCs provided the cDNA or gDNA that served as material.

This clone has more than one count but fewer than ten. Per the original methods: How many nucleated cells were present was estimated from reference gene primer amplification. TCRdb's table, derived via immunoSEQ multiplex PCR, lists solely in-frame clones and lacks some. That table is the source of V, J and clone size, and D and trimming were worked out from the DNA. The data hold over 80,000 clones, with roughly 90% observed a single time. The CDR3 spans 17 residues. Trimming removed 8 bases at V and 4 bases at J, with 26 bases between. From germline, CDR1 is MRHNA and CDR2 SNTAGT. This chain joins TRBV6-4 and TRBJ1-2; D may be TRBD1 (6 bases). The source of this sequence is a man in his sixties or seventies with acute or convalescent COVID-19. The sample was peripheral blood. The DNA of the CDR3 is TGTGCCAGCCAAGGGAGGGAACGGGGGGACAACACCTATGGCTACACCTTC. Translating gives CASQGRERGDNTYGYTF.